The 2 T cell receptor beta chains below were found in one sample sequenced in a study of patients and donors after allogeneic stem cell transplantation. TCRdb called the RT-PCR reads again in MiXCR, with one record for every CDR3 protein. This sample carries about 960,000 distinct CDR3 sequences, roughly 17% of them seen once, and the ten largest clones take 6%. Sequenced: blood, either unsorted or a sorted T cell fraction (not recorded which). The receptors here all came from a human donor who was either an allogeneic HSCT recipient or a stem cell or donor lymphocyte infusion donor (not recorded which). It is not recorded whose cells these are; they may come from a transplant donor.

This clonotype was detected many times. The chain employs TRBV5-1 and TRBJ1-1; D ambiguous. Germline V CDR1 and CDR2: SGHRS, YFSETQ. Deletions cut 4 bases from V and 7 bases from J, with 11 bases between. The CDR3 extends over 12 amino acids. The CDR3 loop reads CASSGRALEAFF. The CDR3 region has the DNA TGCGCCAGCAGCGGCAGAGCACTTGAAGCTTTCTTT.

The chain carries TRBV6-1 and TRBJ1-4, with a possible D match to TRBD1 (5 bases). Germline CDR1 and CDR2: MNHNS and SASEGT. The CDR3 totals 15 residues. The V gene lost 6 bases and the J gene lost 4 bases, with 15 bases spanning the gap. CDR3 DNA sequence: TGTGCCAGCAGAAACCCGAGGGGTCATAATGAAAAACTGTTTTTT. Its translation is CASRNPRGHNEKLFF.